A single sample gave rise to the 8 T cell receptor beta chains below, sequenced in a study of Graves' ophthalmopathy and Graves' hyperthyroidism. The authors amplified TCR beta CDR3 regions from RNA transcripts. The workflow started with a first-round RT-PCR run with HTBI primers and then moved on to a second-round multiplex PCR. From the multiplex PCR reads, TCRdb called clonotypes with MiXCR, one entry per CDR3 protein. The table has roughly 700,000 distinct CDR3 sequences, roughly 41% seen once. The sample consisted of peripheral blood. These receptors all come from an adult man with Graves' ophthalmopathy.

This sequence joins TRBV11-1 and TRBJ2-7; D gene uncertain. The CDR3 is 15 residues long. V lost 1 base to trimming and J lost 2 bases, with 12 bases between them. The germline gives CDR1 SGHAT, CDR2 FQDESV (reference sequence). The CDR3 reads CASSLEGLTPYEQYF. For the CDR3, the DNA is TGTGCCAGCAGCTTAGAAGGGTTAACACCCTACGAGCAGTACTTC.

This chain joins TRBV14 and TRBJ2-5; 10 positions match TRBD2. Trimming removed 3 bases from V and 1 base from J; junction bases left unmatched: 5. The germline V gene encodes CDR1 SGHDN and CDR2 FVKESK. The CDR3 spans 16 residues. CDR3 sequence: CASSQRSGGVQETQYF. Here the CDR3 DNA reads TGTGCCAGCAGCCAGAGGAGCGGGGGGGTCCAAGAGACCCAGTACTTC.

This clonotype was observed a few times. The rearrangement links TRBV25-1 to TRBJ1-2; D is undetermined. The CDR3 totals 15 residues. CDR1 and CDR2 from the germline V gene are MGHDK and SYGVNS. The germline V and J ends were trimmed by 3 bases and 2 bases, with 13 bases remaining between them. The CDR3 loop is CASSDSAGVNYGYTF. The CDR3 DNA follows: TGTGCCAGCAGTGATAGTGCCGGGGTAAACTATGGCTACACCTTC.

This clonotype appeared many times. The V gene is TRBV20-1, the J gene TRBJ1-5; D might be TRBD1 (5 bases). V dropped 5 bases and J dropped 5 bases, with 16 bases sitting between them. This CDR3 spans 14 amino acids. Germline lookup yields CDR1 DFQATT and CDR2 SNEGSKA (reference sequence). CDR3 DNA: TGCAGTGCTTCTCAGCCCGGGACGGATCAGCCCCAGCATTTT. Amino acid sequence: CSASQPGTDQPQHF.

The genes are TRBV25-1 and TRBJ2-3; weak D call: TRBD2 (5 bases). The germline V gene encodes CDR1 MGHDK and CDR2 SYGVNS. There are 17 residues in the CDR3. Trimming took off 2 bases at V and 4 bases at J, with 19 bases between the two ends. CDR3 sequence (DNA): TGTGCCAGCAGTGAAAGTCCGGTAGCGTCTTACTCAGATACGCAGTATTTT. Amino acid sequence: CASSESPVASYSDTQYF.

This clonotype was observed at least ten times. This chain uses TRBV24-1 with TRBJ1-1, with 11 bases that match TRBD1. From germline, CDR1 is KGHDR and CDR2 SFDVKD. V trimming: 4 bases; J trimming: 3 bases; junction bases outside the gene matches: 6. The CDR3 has 16 amino acids. The DNA of the CDR3 is TGTGCCACCAGTGAAGGACAGGGGGCAAGGGACACTGAAGCTTTCTTT. Amino acids: CATSEGQGARDTEAFF.

The chain has TRBV13 and TRBJ1-3; D gene unclear. With 10 bases removed from V and 0 bases from J, the gap between germline ends came to 10 bases. The CDR3 is 13 residues long. The germline V gene encodes CDR1 PRHDT and CDR2 FYEKMQ (reference sequence). The CDR3 region is CATGSFSGNTIYF. CDR3 nucleotides: TGTGCCACCGGGAGCTTCTCTGGAAACACCATATATTTT.

This chain uses TRBV7-9 with TRBJ2-2; D is possibly TRBD1 (5 bases). Germline CDR1 reads SEHNR; CDR2 reads FQNEAQ (reference sequence). Trimming shortened V by 3 bases and J by 6 bases, and 17 bases separated the two germline ends. This CDR3 contains 16 residues. The DNA for the CDR3 is TGTGCCAGCAGCTTCGCCCTCGGGCAGGGCTCCGGGGAGCTGTTTTTT. Translating gives CASSFALGQGSGELFF.